This entry features one T cell receptor beta chain sequence. Naivety in CD8+ T cells corresponded to a CD45RO-CCR7+CD27+CD95- phenotype. The record originates from a study of CXCR3-negative and CXCR3-positive naive CD8 T cells. Each TRB cDNA library was prepared by 5' RACE (with UMI labels). TCRdb re-called the 5' RACE reads and catalogs CDR3 proteins one per entry, DNA excluded. Recorded for this sample: about 130,000 distinct CDR3 sequences. The CDR3 covers 15 residues. Germline V lookup: CDR1 MNHEY, CDR2 SVGEGT. Sequencing was carried out using naive CXCR3- CD8+ T cells from blood. The sample's subset: CD45RO-CCR7+CD27+CD95- naive CD8+ T cells lacking CXCR3 (TNR3-). The sequence was obtained from a human donor in good health. Some clones in this sample may be carry-over from other donors' samples. V gene TRBV6-2 or TRBV6-3 combines with J gene TRBJ1-1; the TCRdb D gene call, TRBD1, has no DNA to confirm it. This CDR3 reads CATAFHETGGSEAFF.